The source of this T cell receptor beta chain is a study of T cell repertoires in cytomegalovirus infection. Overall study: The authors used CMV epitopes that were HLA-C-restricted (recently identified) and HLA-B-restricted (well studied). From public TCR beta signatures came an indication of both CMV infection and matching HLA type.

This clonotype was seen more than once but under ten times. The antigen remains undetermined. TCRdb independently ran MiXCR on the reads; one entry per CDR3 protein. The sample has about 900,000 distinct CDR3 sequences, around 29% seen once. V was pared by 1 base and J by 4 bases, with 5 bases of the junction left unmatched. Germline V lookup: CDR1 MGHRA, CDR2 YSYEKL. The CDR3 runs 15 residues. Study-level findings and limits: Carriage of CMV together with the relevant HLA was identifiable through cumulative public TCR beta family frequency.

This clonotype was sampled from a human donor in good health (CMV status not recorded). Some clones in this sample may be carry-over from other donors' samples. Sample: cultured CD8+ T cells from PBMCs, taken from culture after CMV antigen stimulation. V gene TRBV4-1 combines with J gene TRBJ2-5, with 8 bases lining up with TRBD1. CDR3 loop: CASSQARGRVETQYF. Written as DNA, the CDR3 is TGCGCCAGCAGCCAAGCCAGGGGGCGCGTAGAGACCCAGTACTTC.